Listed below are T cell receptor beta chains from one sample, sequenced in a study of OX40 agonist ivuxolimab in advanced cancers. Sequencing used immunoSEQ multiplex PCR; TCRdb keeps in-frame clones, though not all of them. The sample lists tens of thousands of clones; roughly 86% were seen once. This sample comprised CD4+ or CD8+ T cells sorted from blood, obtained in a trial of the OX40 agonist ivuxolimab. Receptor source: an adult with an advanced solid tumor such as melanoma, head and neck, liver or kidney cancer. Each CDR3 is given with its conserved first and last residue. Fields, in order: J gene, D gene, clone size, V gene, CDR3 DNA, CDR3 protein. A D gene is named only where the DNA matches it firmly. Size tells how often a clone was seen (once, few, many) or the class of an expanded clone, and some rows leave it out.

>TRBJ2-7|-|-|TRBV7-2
TGTGCCAGCAGCCCCCTTTCCCGGCGCGAGCAGTACTTC
CASSPLSRREQYF
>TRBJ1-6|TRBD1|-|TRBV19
TGTGCCAGTGCCCCAGGGGGCCGAAGTAATTCACCCCTCCACTTT
CASAPGGRSNSPLHF
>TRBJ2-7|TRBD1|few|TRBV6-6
TGTGCCAGCAGTTACGGGACAGGGGGCTCCACGTACGAGCAGTACTTC
CASSYGTGGSTYEQYF
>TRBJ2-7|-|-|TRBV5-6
TGTGCCAGCAGCTTGATGGGCGTCCTTAGGTACGAGCAGTACTTC
CASSLMGVLRYEQYF
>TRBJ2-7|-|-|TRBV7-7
TGTGCTAGCAGCCGAGCGGAGGGGCTATACGAGCAGTACTTC
CASSRAEGLYEQYF
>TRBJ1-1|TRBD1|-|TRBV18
TGTGCCAGCTCACTTAGACAGGGGGTGAACACTGAAGCTTTCTTT
CASSLRQGVNTEAFF
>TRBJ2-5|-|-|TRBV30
TGTGCCTGGAGCGGAGCGGGCTTGGTCCAAGAGACCCAGTACTTC
CAWSGAGLVQETQYF
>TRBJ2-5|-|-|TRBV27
TGTGCCAGCAGCTTACAGGGTTTCCAGACCCAGTACTTC
CASSLQGFQTQYF
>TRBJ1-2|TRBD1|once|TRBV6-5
TGTGCCAGCAGAACCGACAGGGCAGGGAACTATGGCTACACCTTC
CASRTDRAGNYGYTF
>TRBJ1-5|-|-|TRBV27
TGTGCCAGCTGGGGCGGCCTGATCAATCAGCCCCAGCATTTT
CASWGGLINQPQHF
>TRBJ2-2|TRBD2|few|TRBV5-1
TGCGCCAGCAGCCGGGGGGGCACCGGGGAGCTGTTTTTT
CASSRGGTGELFF
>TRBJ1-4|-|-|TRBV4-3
TGCGCCAGCAGCCATGTGGAAGGAGAAAAACTGTTTTTT
CASSHVEGEKLFF
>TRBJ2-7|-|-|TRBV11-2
TGTGCCAGCAGCTCCGGGAGCATCTACGAGCAGTACTTC
CASSSGSIYEQYF
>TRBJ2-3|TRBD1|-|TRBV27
TGTGCCAGCAGACGTGGACAGGGGGCACCAGATACGCAGTATTTT
CASRRGQGAPDTQYF
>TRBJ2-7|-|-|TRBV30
TGTGCCTGGAGTGGAGGGGGGAAATACGAGCAGTACTTC
CAWSGGGKYEQYF
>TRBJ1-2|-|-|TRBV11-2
TGTGCCAGCAGCTTAGGGACCGGGCAGATCGATGGCTACACCTTC
CASSLGTGQIDGYTF
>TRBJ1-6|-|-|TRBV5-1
TGCGCCAGCAGCTTACGGTCAGGGGCGGATAATTCACCCCTCCACTTT
CASSLRSGADNSPLHF
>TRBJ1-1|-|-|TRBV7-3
TGTGCCAGCAGCTTACCTGGATCCGCTGGCGGTCGTAGAGAAGCTTTCTTT
CASSLPGSAGGRREAFF
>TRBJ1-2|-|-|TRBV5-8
TGTGCCAGCAGCCCGCCGGGGCCAACCCATGGCTACACCTTC
CASSPPGPTHGYTF
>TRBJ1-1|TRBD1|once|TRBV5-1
TGCGCCAGCAGCTTACAGGGGAGCACTGAAGCTTTCTTT
CASSLQGSTEAFF
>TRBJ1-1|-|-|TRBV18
TGTGCCAGCTCACATTACGACACTGAAGCTTTCTTT
CASSHYDTEAFF
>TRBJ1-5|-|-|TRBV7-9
TGTGCCAGCAGCGGGCCTCCAGCCCATCAGCCCCAGCATTTT
CASSGPPAHQPQHF
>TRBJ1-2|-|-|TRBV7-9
TGTGCCAGCAGCTCATCAGAGGCTGGCTACACCTTC
CASSSSEAGYTF
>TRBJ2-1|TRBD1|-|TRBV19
TGTGCCAGTAGTACCCCCGGACAGGGGTGGGATGAGCAGTTCTTC
CASSTPGQGWDEQFF
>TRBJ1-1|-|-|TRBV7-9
TGTGCCAGCAGCCAGGGTTGGGGGGGTCACACTGAAGCTTTCTTT
CASSQGWGGHTEAFF
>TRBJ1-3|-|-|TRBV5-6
TGTGCCAGCAAAACCCATATTTACGGAAACACCATATATTTT
CASKTHIYGNTIYF
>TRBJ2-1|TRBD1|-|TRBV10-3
TGTGCCACCGGAGCCGGACAGGGATTCTACAATGAGCAGTTCTTC
CATGAGQGFYNEQFF
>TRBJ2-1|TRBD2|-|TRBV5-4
TGTGCCAGCACCCTCCCGGGGGGGCACAATGAGCAGTTCTTC
CASTLPGGHNEQFF
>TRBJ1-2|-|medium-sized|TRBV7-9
TGTGCCAGCAGCTCGTTCGGGGGTGGCTACACCTTC
CASSSFGGGYTF
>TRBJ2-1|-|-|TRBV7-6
TGTGCCAGCATCCCTACCTGGGACCGTGGGTCCAATGAGCAGTTCTTC
CASIPTWDRGSNEQFF
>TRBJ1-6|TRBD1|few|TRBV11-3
TGTGCCAGCAGTTCACGGACAGGGAGCGATTCACCCCTCCACTTT
CASSSRTGSDSPLHF
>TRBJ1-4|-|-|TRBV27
TGTGCCAGCAGTTTGAGGGGAACTAATGAAAAACTGTTTTTT
CASSLRGTNEKLFF
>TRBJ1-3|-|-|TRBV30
TGTGCCTGGAGTGTCGGATTAGGGGTAGCTGGAAACACCATATATTTT
CAWSVGLGVAGNTIYF
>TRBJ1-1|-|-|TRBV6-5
TGTGCCAGCAGTCCCGTTAGCCAGAACACTGAAGCTTTCTTT
CASSPVSQNTEAFF
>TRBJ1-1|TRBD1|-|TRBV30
TGTGCCTGGAGTCCACTCGGGACAGGGAGGAGAACTGAAGCTTTCTTT
CAWSPLGTGRRTEAFF
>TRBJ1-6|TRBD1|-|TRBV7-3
TGTGCCAGCAGCCTCGACAGGGCGGAGAATTCACCCCTCCACTTT
CASSLDRAENSPLHF
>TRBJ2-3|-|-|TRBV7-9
TGTGCCAGCAGCTTTGAAGGCAGAGGGACAGATACGCAGTATTTT
CASSFEGRGTDTQYF
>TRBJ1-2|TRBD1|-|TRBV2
TGTGCCAGCAGTCGGACAGGGAAGGTATCTACTTATGGCTACACCTTC
CASSRTGKVSTYGYTF
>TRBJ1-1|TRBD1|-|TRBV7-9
TGTGCCAGCAGCTTAAAAGGGACAGGGGTTGGGAACACTGAAGCTTTCTTT
CASSLKGTGVGNTEAFF
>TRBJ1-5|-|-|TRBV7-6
TGTGCCAGCAGCTTAGCGTCTGGTCAGCCCCAGCATTTT
CASSLASGQPQHF
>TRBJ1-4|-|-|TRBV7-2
TGTGCCAGCAGGGGGAGTAATGAAAAACTGTTTTTT
CASRGSNEKLFF